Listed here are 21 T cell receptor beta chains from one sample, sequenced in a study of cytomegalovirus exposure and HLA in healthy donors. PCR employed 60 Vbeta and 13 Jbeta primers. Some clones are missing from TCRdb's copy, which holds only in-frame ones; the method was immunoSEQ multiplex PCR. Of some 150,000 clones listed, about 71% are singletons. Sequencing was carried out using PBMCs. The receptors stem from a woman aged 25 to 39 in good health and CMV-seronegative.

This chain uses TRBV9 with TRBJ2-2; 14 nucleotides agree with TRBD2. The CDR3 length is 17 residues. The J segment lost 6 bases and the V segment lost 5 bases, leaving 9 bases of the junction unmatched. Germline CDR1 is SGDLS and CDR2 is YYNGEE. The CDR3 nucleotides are TGTGCCAGCAGGGACGATCCGGGACTAGCGGGAGCCGGGGAGCTGTTTTTT. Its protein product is CASRDDPGLAGAGELFF.

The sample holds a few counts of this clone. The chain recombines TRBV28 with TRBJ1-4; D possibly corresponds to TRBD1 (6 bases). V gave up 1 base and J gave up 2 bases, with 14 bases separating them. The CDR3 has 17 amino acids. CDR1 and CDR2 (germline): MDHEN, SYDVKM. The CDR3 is CASSLSHRASTNEKLFF. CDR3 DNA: TGTGCCAGCAGTTTATCCCACAGGGCCTCTACTAATGAAAAACTGTTTTTT.

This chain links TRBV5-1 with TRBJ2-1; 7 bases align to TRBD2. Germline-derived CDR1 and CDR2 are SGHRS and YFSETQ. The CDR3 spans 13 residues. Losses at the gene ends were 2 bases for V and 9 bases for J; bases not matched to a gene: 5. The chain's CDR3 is CASSFQRGGEQFF. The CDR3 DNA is TGCGCCAGCAGCTTCCAGCGGGGAGGTGAGCAGTTCTTC. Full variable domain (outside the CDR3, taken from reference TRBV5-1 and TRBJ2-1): KAGVTQTPRYLIKTRGQQVTLSCSPISGHRSVSWYQQTPGQGLQFLFEYFSETQRNKGNFPGRFSGRQFSNSRSEMNVSTLELGDSALYLCASSFQRGGEQFFGPGTRLTVL.

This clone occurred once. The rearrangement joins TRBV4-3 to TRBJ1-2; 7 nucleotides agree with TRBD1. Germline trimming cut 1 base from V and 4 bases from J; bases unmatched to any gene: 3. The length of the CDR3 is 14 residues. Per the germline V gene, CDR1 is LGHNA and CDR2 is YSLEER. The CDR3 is CASSQVDRTYGYTF. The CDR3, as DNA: TGCGCCAGCAGCCAAGTGGACAGGACCTATGGCTACACCTTC.

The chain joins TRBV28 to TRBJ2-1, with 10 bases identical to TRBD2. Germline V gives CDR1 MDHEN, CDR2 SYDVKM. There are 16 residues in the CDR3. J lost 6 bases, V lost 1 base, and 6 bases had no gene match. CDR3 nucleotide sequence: TGTGCCAGCAGTTTATTTGCTAGCGGGAGATTCAATGAGCAGTTCTTC. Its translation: CASSLFASGRFNEQFF.

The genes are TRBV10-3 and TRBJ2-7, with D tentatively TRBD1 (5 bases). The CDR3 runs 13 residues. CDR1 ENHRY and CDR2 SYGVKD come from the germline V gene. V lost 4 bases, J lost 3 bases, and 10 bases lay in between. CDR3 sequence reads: CAISVGRDYEQYF. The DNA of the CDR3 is TGTGCCATCAGTGTAGGCAGGGACTACGAGCAGTACTTC.

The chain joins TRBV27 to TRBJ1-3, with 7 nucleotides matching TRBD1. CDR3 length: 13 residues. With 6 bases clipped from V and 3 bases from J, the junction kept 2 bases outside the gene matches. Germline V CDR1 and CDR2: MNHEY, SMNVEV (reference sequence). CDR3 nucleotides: TGTGCCAGCAGCTACAGGGGTGGAAACACCATATATTTT. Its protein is CASSYRGGNTIYF.

Here the CDR3 DNA reads TGTGCCACACAACAGGGTTATGGCTACACCTTC. Protein: CATQQGYGYTF. J is TRBJ1-2 and V is TRBV6-5; D is perhaps TRBD1 (6 bases). Trimming shortened V by 10 bases and J by 5 bases, and 11 bases separated the two germline ends. Per the germline V gene, CDR1 is MNHEY and CDR2 is SVGAGI. The CDR3 length is 11 residues.

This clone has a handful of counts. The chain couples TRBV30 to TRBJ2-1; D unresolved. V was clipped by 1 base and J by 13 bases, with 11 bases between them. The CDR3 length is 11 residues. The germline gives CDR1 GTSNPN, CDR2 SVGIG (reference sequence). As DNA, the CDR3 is TGTGCCTGGAGTGCCTCCGGGTTACAGTTCTTC. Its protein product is CAWSASGLQFF.

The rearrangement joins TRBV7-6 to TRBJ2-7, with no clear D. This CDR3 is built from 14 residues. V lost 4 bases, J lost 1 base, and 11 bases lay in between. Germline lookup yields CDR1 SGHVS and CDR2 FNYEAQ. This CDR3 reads CASSSPDKSYEQYF. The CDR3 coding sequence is TGTGCCAGCAGCTCGCCTGACAAATCCTACGAGCAGTACTTC.

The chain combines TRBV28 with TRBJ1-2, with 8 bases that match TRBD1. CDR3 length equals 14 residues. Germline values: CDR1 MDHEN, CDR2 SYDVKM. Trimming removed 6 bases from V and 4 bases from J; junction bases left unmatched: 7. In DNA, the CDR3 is TGTGCCAGCAGACCAGGGGGCGGCATCTATGGCTACACCTTC. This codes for CASRPGGGIYGYTF.

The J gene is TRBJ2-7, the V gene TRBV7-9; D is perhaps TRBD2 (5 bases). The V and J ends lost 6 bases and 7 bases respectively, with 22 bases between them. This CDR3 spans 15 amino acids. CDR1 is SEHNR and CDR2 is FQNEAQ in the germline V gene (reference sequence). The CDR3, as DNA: TGTGCCAGCAGTCCCCCTGTCGGACTCCTCTCTGAGCAGTACTTC. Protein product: CASSPPVGLLSEQYF.

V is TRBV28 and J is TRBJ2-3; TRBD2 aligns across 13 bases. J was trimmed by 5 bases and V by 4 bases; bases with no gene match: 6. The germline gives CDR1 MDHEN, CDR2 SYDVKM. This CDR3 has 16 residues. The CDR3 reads CASSSAGLAGRDTQYF. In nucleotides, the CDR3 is TGTGCCAGCAGTTCGGCGGGACTAGCGGGACGAGATACGCAGTATTTT.

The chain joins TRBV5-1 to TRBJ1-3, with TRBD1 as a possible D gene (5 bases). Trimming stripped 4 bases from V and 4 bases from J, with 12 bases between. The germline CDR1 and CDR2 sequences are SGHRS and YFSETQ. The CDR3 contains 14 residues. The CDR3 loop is CASSPQGGGNTIYF. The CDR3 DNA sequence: TGCGCCAGCAGCCCTCAGGGTGGAGGAAACACCATATATTTT.

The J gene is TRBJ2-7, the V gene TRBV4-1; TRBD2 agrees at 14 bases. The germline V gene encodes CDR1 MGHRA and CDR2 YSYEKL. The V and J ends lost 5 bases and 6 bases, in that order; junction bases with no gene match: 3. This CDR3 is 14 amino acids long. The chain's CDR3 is CASSGTSGSLEQYF. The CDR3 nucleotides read TGCGCCAGCAGCGGGACTAGCGGGAGTCTCGAGCAGTACTTC.

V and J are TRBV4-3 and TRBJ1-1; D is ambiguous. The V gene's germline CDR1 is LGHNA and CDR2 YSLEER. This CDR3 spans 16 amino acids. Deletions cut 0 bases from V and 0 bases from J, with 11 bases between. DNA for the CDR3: TGCGCCAGCAGCCAAGATTTGTTCGCGCTGAACACTGAAGCTTTCTTT. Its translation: CASSQDLFALNTEAFF.

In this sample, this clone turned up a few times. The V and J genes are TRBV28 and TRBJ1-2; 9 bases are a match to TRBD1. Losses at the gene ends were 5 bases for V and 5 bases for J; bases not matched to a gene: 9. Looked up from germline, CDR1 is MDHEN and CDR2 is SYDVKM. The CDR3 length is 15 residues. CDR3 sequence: CASSPPQGAGYGYTF. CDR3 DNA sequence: TGTGCCAGCAGTCCTCCACAGGGGGCTGGATATGGCTACACCTTC.

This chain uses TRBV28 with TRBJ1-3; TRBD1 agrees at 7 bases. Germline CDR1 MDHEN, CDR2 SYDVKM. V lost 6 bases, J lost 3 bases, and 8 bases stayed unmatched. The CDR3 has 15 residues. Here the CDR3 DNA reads TGTGCCAGCAGACCCACCGGGACAGTTGGAAACACCATATATTTT. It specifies CASRPTGTVGNTIYF.

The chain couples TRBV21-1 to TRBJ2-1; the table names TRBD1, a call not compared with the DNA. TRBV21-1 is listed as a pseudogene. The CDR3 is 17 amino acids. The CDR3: CASSNRVRDPGQCEQFF. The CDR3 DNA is TGTGCCAGCAGCAACCGAGTCCGGGATCCGGGACAATGTGAGCAGTTCTTC.

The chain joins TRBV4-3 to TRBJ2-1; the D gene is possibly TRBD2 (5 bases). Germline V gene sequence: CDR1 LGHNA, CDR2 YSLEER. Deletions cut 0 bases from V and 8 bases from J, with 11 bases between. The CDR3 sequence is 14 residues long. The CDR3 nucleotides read TGCGCCAGCAGCCAAGATACGGGGTGGGATGAGCAGTTCTTC. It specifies CASSQDTGWDEQFF.

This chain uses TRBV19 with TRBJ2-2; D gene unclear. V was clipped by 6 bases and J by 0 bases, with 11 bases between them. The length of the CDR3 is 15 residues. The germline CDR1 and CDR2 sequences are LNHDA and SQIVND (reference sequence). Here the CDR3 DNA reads TGTGCCAGTAGGACACACGGTTCGAACACCGGGGAGCTGTTTTTT. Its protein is CASRTHGSNTGELFF.